The present TCR beta chain was sequenced within a study of blood T cell repertoires in COVID-19. About the study: Specimens from acute and convalescent COVID-19 originated in the United States, Italy and Spain. Sources were T cells, B-cell-depleted T cells, or PBMCs; the material itself was cDNA or gDNA.

This clone was seen a single time. Germline lookup yields CDR1 SGHRS and CDR2 YFSETQ. This CDR3 spans 16 amino acids. The ends were cut back, 4 bases at V and 1 base at J, with 16 bases in the middle. Per the original data handling: Amplification with reference gene primers provided the estimates of nucleated cell counts. Sequencing was performed with immunoSEQ multiplex PCR; in TCRdb, only in-frame clones are kept and a portion is missing. The DNA was the basis for D and trimming; V, J and clone size are from that table. The table has 90,000 to 130,000 clones, around 74% seen once. The sample comprised peripheral blood. This chain links TRBV5-1 with TRBJ2-3; D possibly corresponds to TRBD2 (6 bases). The source is a woman aged 55-69 years with acute or convalescent COVID-19. The CDR3 sequence is CASSLNPPGGTDTQYF. CDR3 nucleotides: TGCGCCAGCAGCCTGAATCCTCCGGGGGGCACAGATACGCAGTATTTT.